A selection of T cell receptor beta chains follows, all from one sample in a study of regulatory T cells in long-lasting Graves disease. MiXCR was run by TCRdb on the multiplex PCR reads, yielding one entry per CDR3 protein. The data hold roughly 410,000 distinct CDR3 sequences, with 15% observed a single time. This sample also appeared in a second study, on T cells in Graves' hyperthyroidism and ophthalmopathy.

Source: peripheral blood mononuclear cells (PBMCs), taken at new diagnosis, from a patient treated with antithyroid drugs. These receptors were taken from a woman between 40 and 50 years old with Graves disease. Each CDR3 is given with its conserved first and last residue. The D gene is left open where the match is weak. Size is stated for part of the rows, as once, few or many counts, or as a class when the clone is expanded.

V,size,D,J,DNA,CDR3
TRBV25-1,.,TRBD2,TRBJ2-5,TGTGCCAGCAGTGATCGGACTAGCGGAGGGGGGGAGACCCAGTACTTC,CASSDRTSGGGETQYF
TRBV12-3/TRBV12-4,many,TRBD2,TRBJ2-7,TGTGCCAGCATGGGGCGGGAGGGCTACGAGCAGTACTTC,CASMGREGYEQYF
TRBV20-1,many,.,TRBJ1-4,TGCAGTGCTAACTCCGGGACGGGTCAGGAAAAACTGTTTTTT,CSANSGTGQEKLFF
TRBV28,many,.,TRBJ2-5,TGTGCCAGCAGCTTAGGGGGGTCCCAAGAGACCCAGTACTTC,CASSLGGSQETQYF
TRBV9,many,.,TRBJ2-1,TGTGCCAGCAGCTGGGCAGGGGGGGACAATGAGCAGTTCTTC,CASSWAGGDNEQFF
TRBV7-9,few,.,TRBJ2-2,TGTGCCAGCAGCGCGACACTATACACCGGGGAGCTGTTTTTT,CASSATLYTGELFF
TRBV7-2,many,.,TRBJ1-1,TGTGCCAGCAGCTTAATTGGCCCCTCCACCACTGAAGCTTTCTTT,CASSLIGPSTTEAFF
TRBV7-2,many,TRBD2,TRBJ2-1,TGTGCCAGCAGTTCAACGGGGGGTGCGGGAGCTGACGATGAGCAGTTCTTC,CASSSTGGAGADDEQFF
TRBV15,many,.,TRBJ1-5,TGTGCCACCAGCAGTGTTTATAGCAATCAGCCCCAGCATTTT,CATSSVYSNQPQHF
TRBV10-3,many,.,TRBJ2-7,TGTGCCATCAGGGTTCGGGGCCAGGGCGAGCAGTACTTC,CAIRVRGQGEQYF
TRBV5-1,many,TRBD2,TRBJ2-1,TGCGCCAGCAGCCCCACAGAGGGACTAGCCTACAATGAGCAGTTCTTC,CASSPTEGLAYNEQFF
TRBV10-3,.,.,TRBJ2-7,TGTGCCATCAGTGAGTCCCTAAACTATTACGAGCAGTACTTC,CAISESLNYYEQYF
TRBV6-1,.,.,TRBJ1-5,TGTGCCAGCAGTCGCACGGGGGAGAATCAGCCCCAGCATTTT,CASSRTGENQPQHF
TRBV12-3/TRBV12-4,many,.,TRBJ1-2,TGTGCCAGCAGCCCGTGGACGGCCAAGGACTATGGCTACACCTTC,CASSPWTAKDYGYTF
TRBV19,.,.,TRBJ2-1,TGTGCCAGTCACCCCCCGACGGGATCCAATGAGCAGTTCTTC,CASHPPTGSNEQFF
TRBV5-4,.,TRBD2,TRBJ2-3,TGTGCCAGCAGCTCCCCTGCGGGAGCGGGCACAGATACGCAGTATTTT,CASSSPAGAGTDTQYF
TRBV12-3/TRBV12-4,many,.,TRBJ1-5,TGTGCCAGCAGTTTAGGCCCCACAGGGCTGCTCCAGCCCCAGCATTTT,CASSLGPTGLLQPQHF
TRBV7-2,.,.,TRBJ2-1,TGTGCCAGCAGCTTAACGACAGACAATGAGCAGTTCTTC,CASSLTTDNEQFF
TRBV10-3,few,TRBD2,TRBJ2-2,TGTGCCATCAGTGTGCCCCGCGGACTAGCGGGAGGTGCGGACACCGGGGAGCTGTTTTTT,CAISVPRGLAGGADTGELFF
TRBV2,few,.,TRBJ1-1,TGTGCCAGCAGTCGGACGGCTTTGAACACTGAAGCTTTCTTT,CASSRTALNTEAFF
TRBV30,once,.,TRBJ1-3,TGTGCCTGGAGCGCAACAGGGATACTCCTCAATTCTGGAAACACCATATATTTT,CAWSATGILLNSGNTIYF
TRBV11-2,many,.,TRBJ2-6,TGTGCCAGCAGCTTAGGTAGCGGCTCTGGGGCCAACGTCCTGACTTTC,CASSLGSGSGANVLTF
TRBV7-9,many,.,TRBJ2-1,TGTGCCAGCAGTCCACAGGGAATGGAGCAGTTCTTC,CASSPQGMEQFF
TRBV28,many,.,TRBJ2-7,TGTGCCAGCGGAGGGGGAACCTACGAGCAGTACTTC,CASGGGTYEQYF
TRBV5-6,many,TRBD1,TRBJ2-1,TGTGCCAGCAGCCCTCATGGGGGACAGGGTCGAAATGAGCAGTTCTTC,CASSPHGGQGRNEQFF
TRBV29-1,.,.,TRBJ2-7,TGCAGCGTTGATGGTGGAGGTGGACAGAACCACTACGAGCAGTACTTC,CSVDGGGGQNHYEQYF
TRBV5-1,many,.,TRBJ2-3,TGCGCCAGCGCGACGGGACATGGGGGAGATACGCAGTATTTT,CASATGHGGDTQYF
TRBV19,.,.,TRBJ2-2,TGTGCCAGTAGTATTCGCAGGGAAGACACCGGGGAGCTGTTTTTT,CASSIRREDTGELFF
TRBV28,many,.,TRBJ1-5,TGTGCCAGCAGTCCTAATAGCAATCAGCCCCAGCATTTT,CASSPNSNQPQHF
TRBV28,many,.,TRBJ2-3,TGTGCCAGCAGTTTTGCTCTAGCAGTAGATACGCAGTATTTT,CASSFALAVDTQYF
TRBV7-3,many,.,TRBJ1-6,TGTGCCAGCAGCCTCAGGGGCCGGACAGATAATTCACCCCTCCACTTT,CASSLRGRTDNSPLHF
TRBV11-2,many,.,TRBJ2-1,TGTGCCAGCAGCCCGAGACTAGGAATGAGCGATGAGCAGTTCTTC,CASSPRLGMSDEQFF
TRBV29-1,few,TRBD1,TRBJ2-7,TGCAGCGTTGGGTGGACAGGGGGCAACGAGCAGTACTTC,CSVGWTGGNEQYF
TRBV27,.,.,TRBJ2-2,TGTGCCAGCAGTTTATATCCATCCCTGAACACCGGGGAGCTGTTTTTT,CASSLYPSLNTGELFF
TRBV20-1,many,.,TRBJ1-6,TGCAGTTCTTCCAGTGGCCAGGGCTCACCCCTCCACTTT,CSSSSGQGSPLHF